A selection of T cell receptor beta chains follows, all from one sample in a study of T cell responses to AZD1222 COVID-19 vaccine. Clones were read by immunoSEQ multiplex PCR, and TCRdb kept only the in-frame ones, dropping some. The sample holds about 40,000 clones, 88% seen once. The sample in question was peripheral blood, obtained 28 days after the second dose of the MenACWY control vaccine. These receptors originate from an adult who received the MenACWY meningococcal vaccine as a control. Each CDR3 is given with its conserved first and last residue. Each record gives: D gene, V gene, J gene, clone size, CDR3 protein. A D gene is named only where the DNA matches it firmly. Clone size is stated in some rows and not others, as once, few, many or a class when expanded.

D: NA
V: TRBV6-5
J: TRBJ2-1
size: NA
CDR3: CASSYRRGEQFF

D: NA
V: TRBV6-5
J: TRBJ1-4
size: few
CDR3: CASSRSRTNEKLFF

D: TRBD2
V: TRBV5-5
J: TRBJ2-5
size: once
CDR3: CASSLETSGQYQETQYF

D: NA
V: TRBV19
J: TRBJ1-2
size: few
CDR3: CASSVRIGEGGYTF

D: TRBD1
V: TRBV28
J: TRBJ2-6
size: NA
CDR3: CASRPTGDLSGANVLTF

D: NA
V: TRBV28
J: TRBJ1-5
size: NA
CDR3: CASREGGAISNQPQHF

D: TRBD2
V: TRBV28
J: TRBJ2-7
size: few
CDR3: CASSRGGLAGEVEQYF

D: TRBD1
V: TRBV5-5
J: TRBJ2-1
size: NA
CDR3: CASSTGTGSFNEQFF

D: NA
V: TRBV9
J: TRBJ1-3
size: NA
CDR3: CASSVRWTPSGNTIYF

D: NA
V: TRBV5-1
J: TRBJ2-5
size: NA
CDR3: CASSLPEQETQYF

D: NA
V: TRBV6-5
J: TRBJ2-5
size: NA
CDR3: CASSYLAAAAETQYF

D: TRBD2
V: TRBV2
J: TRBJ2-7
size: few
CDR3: CASSAHRLAGGSYEQYF

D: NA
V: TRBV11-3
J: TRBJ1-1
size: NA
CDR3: CASTPRLGTTEAFF

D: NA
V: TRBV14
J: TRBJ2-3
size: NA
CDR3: CASSQWTAIFTDTQYF

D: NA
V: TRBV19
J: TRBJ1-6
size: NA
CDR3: CASSAKTGIYNSPLHF

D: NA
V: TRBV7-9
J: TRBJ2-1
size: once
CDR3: CASSSTDHSYNEQFF

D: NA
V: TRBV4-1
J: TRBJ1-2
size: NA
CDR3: CASSQGNYGYTF

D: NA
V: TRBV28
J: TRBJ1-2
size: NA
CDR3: CASSPDPADPLGYTF

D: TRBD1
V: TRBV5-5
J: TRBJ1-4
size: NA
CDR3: CASSLDRTGEEKLFF

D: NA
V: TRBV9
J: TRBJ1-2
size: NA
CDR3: CASSVGLQFVGGYTF

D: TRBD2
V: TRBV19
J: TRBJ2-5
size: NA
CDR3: CASSIEASGQETQYF

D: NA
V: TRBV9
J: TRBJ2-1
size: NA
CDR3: CASSVGSGGGYEQFF

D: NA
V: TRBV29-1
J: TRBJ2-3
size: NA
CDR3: CSVGLYLGTSSTDTQYF

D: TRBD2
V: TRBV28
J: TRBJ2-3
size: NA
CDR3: CAIERGEGSGTQYF

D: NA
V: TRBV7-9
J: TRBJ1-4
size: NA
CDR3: CASSLGTVATNEKLFF

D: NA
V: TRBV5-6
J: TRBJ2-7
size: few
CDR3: CASSLRGHHSYEQYF

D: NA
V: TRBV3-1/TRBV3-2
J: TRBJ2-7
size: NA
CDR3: CASSQVFEPSEQYF

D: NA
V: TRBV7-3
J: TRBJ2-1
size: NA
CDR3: CASSLRPLGLGSTTPFF

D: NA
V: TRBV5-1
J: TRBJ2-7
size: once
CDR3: CASSFGRGSSYEQYF

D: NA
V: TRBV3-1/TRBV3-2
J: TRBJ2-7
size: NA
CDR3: CASSQELYTEETYEQYF

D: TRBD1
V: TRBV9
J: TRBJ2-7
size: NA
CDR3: CASSRDRVSYEQYF

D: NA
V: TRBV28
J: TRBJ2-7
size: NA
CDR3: CASSLTGRLYEQYF

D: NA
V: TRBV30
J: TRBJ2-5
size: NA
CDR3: CAWSGRDDKETQYF

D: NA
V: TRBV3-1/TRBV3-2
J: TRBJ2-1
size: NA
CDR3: CASSQIGSSYNEQFF

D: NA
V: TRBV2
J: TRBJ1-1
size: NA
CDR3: CASSEDDTEAFF

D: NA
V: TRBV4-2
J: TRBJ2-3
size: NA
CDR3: CASSQVGWTGSGTDTQYF

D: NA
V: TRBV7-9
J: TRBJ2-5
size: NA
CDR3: CASSSYVRETQYF

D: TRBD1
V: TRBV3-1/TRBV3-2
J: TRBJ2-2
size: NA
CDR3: CASSRPGTGRYTGELFF

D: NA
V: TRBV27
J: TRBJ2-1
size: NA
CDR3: CASSSTGPNEQFF

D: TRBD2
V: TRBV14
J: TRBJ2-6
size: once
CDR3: CASSPRGGRKSGANVLTF

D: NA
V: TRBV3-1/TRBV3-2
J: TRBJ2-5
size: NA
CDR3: CASKGGGIGETQYF

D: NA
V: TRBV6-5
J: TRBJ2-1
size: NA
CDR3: CASNKGWALDNEQFF

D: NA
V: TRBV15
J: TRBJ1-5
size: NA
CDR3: CATSAGAGRNQPQHF

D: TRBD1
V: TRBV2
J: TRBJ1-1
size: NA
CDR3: CASSTGTELAFF

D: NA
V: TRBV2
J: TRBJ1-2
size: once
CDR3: CASNQGYYGYTF

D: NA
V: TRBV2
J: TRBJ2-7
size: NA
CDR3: CASSERAGGYYYEQYF

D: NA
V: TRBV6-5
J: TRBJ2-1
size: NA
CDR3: CASTAGNYRRNEQFF

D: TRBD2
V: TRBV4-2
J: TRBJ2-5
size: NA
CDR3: CASSSGGGDQETQYF

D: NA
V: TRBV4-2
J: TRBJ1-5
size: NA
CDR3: CASSPFAENSNQPQHF

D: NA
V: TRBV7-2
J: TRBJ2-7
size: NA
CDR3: CASSLKVGDFNRQYEQYF

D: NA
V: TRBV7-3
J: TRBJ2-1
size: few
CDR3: CASSLGAREQFF

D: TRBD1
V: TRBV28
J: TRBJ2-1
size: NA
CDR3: CASSLGGQYQNEQFF